The sequence of this TCR beta chain was determined in a study of identical twins. Carrying unique molecular identifiers, the cDNA also gained a universal primer site through template switching. MiXCR was run by TCRdb on the 5' RACE reads, yielding one entry per CDR3 protein. The sample shows more than 1.5 million distinct CDR3 sequences, under 35% of them seen only once. Study-level points and caveats: For zero-insertion analyses, partial confounding could come from invariant MAIT and iNKT cells.

Of note for this clonotype: Its specificity is unknown.

Germline V gene sequence: CDR1 MNHNS, CDR2 SASEGT. V lost 2 bases and J 10 bases, leaving 18 bases between the germline ends. The CDR3 is 15 residues long. The receptor was isolated from a newborn girl in good health. Sequencing was performed on cord blood. V is TRBV6-1 and J is TRBJ2-1; a weak D match, TRBD1 (5 bases). This chain's CDR3 is CASSEPRTSAEEQFF. In DNA, the CDR3 is TGTGCCAGCAGTGAACCACGGACAAGCGCTGAGGAGCAGTTCTTC.